The 6 T cell receptor beta chains reported below all come from one sample, sequenced in a study of blood T cell repertoires in COVID-19. TCRdb's table, derived via immunoSEQ multiplex PCR, lists solely in-frame clones and lacks some. The sample lists about 220,000 clones, 65% to 90% seen once, with about 2.4% in the top ten. Sequenced material: peripheral blood. Receptors originate from a woman aged 70-85 years with COVID-19, enrolled during active disease.

The CDR3 region has the DNA TGTGCCAGCAGGGAGACAGGGGTTACTGAAGCTTTCTTT. Translation: CASRETGVTEAFF. The chain combines TRBV2 with TRBJ1-1; TRBD1 matches at 8 bases. Trimming at V came to 6 bases and at J to 5 bases, leaving 5 bases not matched to a gene. The CDR3 covers 13 residues. Germline V lookup: CDR1 SNHLY, CDR2 FYNNEI.

The chain recombines TRBV18 with TRBJ1-6, with a weak D call TRBD1 (5 bases). From germline, CDR1 is KGHSH and CDR2 LQKENI. Trimming cost V 3 bases and J 7 bases, with 13 bases left between them. This CDR3 is 15 amino acids long. Here the CDR3 reads CASSPRGERNSPLHF. In DNA, the CDR3 is TGTGCCAGCTCACCCCGGGGGGAGCGGAATTCACCCCTCCACTTT.

J is TRBJ1-2 and V is TRBV15; weak D call: TRBD1 (5 bases). CDR1 is LNHNV, CDR2 YYDKDF, per germline (reference sequence). The CDR3 is 13 residues long. Trimming left V 8 bases short and J 4 bases short, with 14 bases between. The CDR3 DNA reads as TGTGCCACCCAAATGGCCGGGGGCTATGGCTACACCTTC. Amino acid sequence: CATQMAGGYGYTF.

The genes are TRBV4-2 and TRBJ2-7, with TRBD2 matching over 10 bases. Trimming cost V 3 bases and J 7 bases; bases outside gene matches: 12. Germline CDR1 reads LGHNA; CDR2 reads YNFKEQ. CDR3 size: 16 residues. The CDR3 loop is CASSHQRGAGGGEQYF. CDR3 nucleotides: TGTGCCAGCAGCCACCAACGAGGAGCGGGAGGGGGGGAGCAGTACTTC.

V and J are TRBV3-1 (or the pseudogene TRBV3-2) and TRBJ2-5; maybe TRBD1 (6 bases). From germline, CDR1 is LGHDT and CDR2 YNNKEL (reference sequence). V was clipped by 4 bases and J by 2 bases, with 14 bases between them. The CDR3 consists of 15 residues. CDR3 DNA sequence: TGTGCCAGCAGCCTCGTCCGGACAGTACAAGAGACCCAGTACTTC. Translating it yields CASSLVRTVQETQYF.

This chain links TRBV9 with TRBJ2-1; 13 bases map to TRBD2. Germline CDR1 reads SGDLS; CDR2 reads YYNGEE. The CDR3 has 17 residues. J gave up 5 bases and V 0 bases, and 5 bases lay outside the gene matches. The CDR3 region is CASSVEAGLAGNNEQFF. The CDR3 DNA reads TGTGCCAGCAGCGTAGAGGCGGGACTAGCGGGGAACAATGAGCAGTTCTTC.